Listed below are T cell receptor beta chains from one sample, sequenced in a study of early T cells in non-severe SARS-CoV-2 infection. TCRdb called the 5' RACE reads again in MiXCR, with one record for every CDR3 protein. The sample lists about 110,000 distinct CDR3 sequences; 12% were seen once. The sequencing input was whole blood. These receptors were obtained from an adult who was a healthcare worker with PCR-confirmed SARS-CoV-2 infection or an uninfected control (not recorded which). Each CDR3 is given with its conserved first and last residue. The order of the fields is V gene, CDR3 protein.

V: TRBV20-1; CDR3: CSARDPDRGKQPQHF
V: TRBV6-5; CDR3: CASTQGGRPPNEQFF
V: TRBV9; CDR3: CASSVAQGGTEAFF
V: TRBV5-5; CDR3: CASSLELARLRREQYF
V: TRBV7-8; CDR3: CASSSKGLDSYNEQFF
V: TRBV19; CDR3: CASRYPATNEKLFF
V: TRBV12-3/TRBV12-4; CDR3: CASRAGTPYEQYF
V: TRBV7-9; CDR3: CASSFGQGDTEAFF
V: TRBV20-1; CDR3: CSARDARSPGEKLFF
V: TRBV7-8; CDR3: CASSFRAGGSDTQYF
V: TRBV12-3/TRBV12-4; CDR3: CASGLHSNTEAFF
V: TRBV11-2; CDR3: CASSLWGSSYEQYF
V: TRBV29-1; CDR3: CSVEWGGETQYF
V: TRBV9; CDR3: CASSARQGGPSYEQYF
V: TRBV11-2; CDR3: CASSLVASAYTDTQYF
V: TRBV2; CDR3: CASSGANEQFF